This T cell receptor (beta chain) was recovered during a study of T-cell memory formation after mild COVID-19. Study-level points and caveats: Memory from before infection featured some responding clones, which suggests cross-reactive memory joined. The main location of contracting CD4+ clones was CM and EM, and that of contracting CD8+ clones was EMRA.

With 0 bases removed from V and 0 bases from J, the gap between germline ends came to 12 bases. CDR1 is DFQATT and CDR2 is SNEGSKA in the germline V gene (reference sequence). CDR3 length: 17 amino acids. This clonotype has only a few counts. Its antigen is not identified. One entry per CDR3 protein results from TCRdb running MiXCR on the 5' RACE reads. This sample carries some 300,000 distinct CDR3 sequences, roughly a fifth of them seen once, and the ten largest clones take 20% to 25%. The origin of this receptor is a man aged 18-30 years who had mild COVID-19 (a few samples of this study predate the infection). Cell type and time point are not known. The J gene is TRBJ1-6, the V gene TRBV20-1; D ambiguous. The specimen was PBMCs or a T cell subset sorted from them (not recorded which). The CDR3 loop reads CSARDRARSSYNSPLHF. The CDR3 region has the DNA TGCAGTGCTAGAGATAGGGCCCGGAGCTCCTATAATTCACCCCTCCACTTT.